Presented here are 32 T cell receptor beta chains from one specimen sequenced in a study of regulatory T cells in long-lasting Graves disease (dated by TCRdb to the early 2020s). The intended sense of this specimen's time point label: persistent/refractory GD, antithyroid drugs over 5 years with positive TRAb. For both TCR sequencing and RNA sequencing, RNA was extracted from PBMCs using TRIzol. Library creation used multiplex PCR. Instrument used: Illumina HiSeq 4000. To build TCR beta libraries, CDR3 regions were amplified by Arm-PCR using iRepertoire HTBI primers. The raw public reads went through TCRdb reprocessing: fastp at Q25, MiXCR clone calling, in-frame beta chains kept. Each CDR3 protein appears once, grouped with its most common genes and DNA. The sample contains around 400,000 distinct CDR3 sequences, about a quarter of them found a single time. Roughly a quarter of the sample is taken by the ten largest.

The sample consisted of peripheral blood mononuclear cells (PBMCs), taken when the disease was refractory, from a patient treated with antithyroid drugs. The receptors were gathered from a female donor with Graves disease.

There are a few counts of this clonotype. The rearrangement links TRBV7-3 to TRBJ2-7; possible D gene TRBD2, 7 bases. This CDR3 has 16 amino acids. The germline V gene has CDR1 SGHTA and CDR2 FQGTGA. V gave up 5 bases and J gave up 5 bases, with 22 bases separating them. Here the CDR3 DNA reads TGTGCCAGCAGCCAAGCCGTAAGCGGGAAGGGGGACGAGCAGTACTTC. Translation: CASSQAVSGKGDEQYF.

The chain combines TRBV7-2 with TRBJ2-7; D gene ambiguous. CDR1 SGHTA and CDR2 FQGNSA come from the germline V gene. V was clipped by 1 base and J by 1 base, with 14 bases between them. The CDR3 has 16 amino acids. The CDR3: CASSLGFNLRSYEQYF. CDR3 coding DNA: TGTGCCAGCAGCTTAGGGTTTAATTTACGGTCCTACGAGCAGTACTTC.

The genes are TRBV30 and TRBJ1-2; D is undetermined. From germline, CDR1 is GTSNPN and CDR2 SVGIG (reference sequence). V was cut by 3 bases and J by 4 bases, with 12 bases left in between. This CDR3 spans 13 amino acids. CDR3 residues: CAWSSVRGYGYTF. As DNA, the CDR3 is TGTGCCTGGAGCTCCGTACGCGGCTATGGCTACACCTTC.

This clonotype was counted between two and nine times. An end of the junction does not agree with germline; a read error may underlie this. This chain joins TRBV7-2 and TRBJ2-1; D perhaps matches TRBD2 (5 bases). CDR1 and CDR2 from the germline V gene are SGHTA and FQGNSA. CDR3 length: 13 amino acids. The CDR3 nucleotides are TGTGCCAGCAGTTTAGTACTAGGTGGTGAGCAGTTCTTC. Protein: CASSLVLGGEQFF.

This clonotype was detected many times. V usage is TRBV12-3 or TRBV12-4 and J usage is TRBJ1-2, with no clear D. V shed 5 bases and J shed 5 bases, with 15 bases lying between them. The CDR3 totals 14 residues. The DNA of the CDR3 is TGTGCCAGCAGTGCCGCCGCGGGAGTATATGGCTACACCTTC. Translating it yields CASSAAAGVYGYTF.

This clonotype was observed at least ten times. The CDR3 DNA is TGTGCCAGCAGTTTGAGGGACAGTACCCAGCCCCAGCATTTT. Translating it yields CASSLRDSTQPQHF. The rearrangement uses TRBV28 and TRBJ1-5; 7 bases agree with TRBD1. Germline V gene lookup returns CDR1 MDHEN and CDR2 SYDVKM. This CDR3 is 14 amino acids long. With 3 bases clipped from V and 7 bases from J, the junction kept 6 bases outside the gene matches.

This clonotype has more than one count but fewer than ten. The chain recombines TRBV3-1 with TRBJ2-2; D ambiguous. V was pared by 4 bases and J by 8 bases, with 11 bases between. Germline lookup yields CDR1 LGHDT and CDR2 YNNKEL (reference sequence). This CDR3 spans 13 amino acids. The CDR3 sequence: CASSPTLLGELFF. The CDR3 DNA is TGTGCCAGCAGCCCGACACTCCTGGGGGAGCTGTTTTTT. Together with reference TRBV3-1 and TRBJ2-2, the CDR3 gives the full variable domain: DTAVSQTPKYLVTQMGNDKSIKCEQNLGHDTMYWYKQDSKKFLKIMFSYNNKELIINETVPNRFSPKSPDKAHLNLHINSLELGDSAVYFCASSPTLLGELFFGEGSRLTVL.

The chain combines TRBV29-1 with TRBJ1-1; 9 positions match TRBD1. V trimming: 5 bases; J trimming: 9 bases; junction bases outside the gene matches: 7. The CDR3 length is 12 residues. Germline V gene lookup returns CDR1 SQVTM and CDR2 ANQGSEA. CDR3 nucleotides: TGCAGCGTTAAACCGGGGACAGGGCAAGCTTTCTTT. Its protein product is CSVKPGTGQAFF.

In this sample, this clonotype turned up a few times. The V gene is TRBV29-1, the J gene TRBJ2-7; 8 bases match TRBD2. Germline V gives CDR1 SQVTM, CDR2 ANQGSEA. This CDR3 comprises 14 residues. Losses at the gene ends were 3 bases for V and 3 bases for J; bases not matched to a gene: 7. CDR3 protein: CSVDSSGSGYEQYF. The CDR3 DNA reads TGCAGCGTTGATTCGAGCGGGAGTGGCTACGAGCAGTACTTC.

The V call is TRBV2, the J call TRBJ1-5, with D maybe TRBD1 (6 bases). The CDR3 spans 15 residues. CDR1 is SNHLY and CDR2 is FYNNEI in the germline V gene. The V and J ends lost 6 bases and 4 bases respectively, with 16 bases between them. The CDR3 sequence: CASRQIDRFNQPQHF. CDR3 DNA: TGTGCCAGCAGACAAATCGACAGGTTTAATCAGCCCCAGCATTTT.

This clonotype was recorded at least ten times. The chain is built from TRBV7-2 and TRBJ2-7; 10 bases fit TRBD2. V lost 1 base to trimming and J lost 7 bases; unmatched junction nucleotides: 7. CDR1 and CDR2 (germline): SGHTA, FQGNSA. This CDR3 comprises 15 residues. CDR3 sequence reads: CASSLVLAGDREQYF. DNA for the CDR3: TGTGCCAGCAGCTTAGTCCTAGCGGGAGATCGAGAGCAGTACTTC.

The chain joins TRBV6-2 or TRBV6-3 to TRBJ1-3; D remains unclear. CDR1 is MNHEY, CDR2 SVGEGT, per germline. Trimming shortened V by 7 bases and J by 0 bases, and 13 bases separated the two germline ends. This CDR3 region has 15 residues. In DNA, the CDR3 is TGTGCCAGCACCTTAATGAGTAGCTCTGGAAACACCATATATTTT. Translated: CASTLMSSSGNTIYF.

J is TRBJ1-6 and V is TRBV29-1, with 9 bases aligning to TRBD1. V lost 4 bases and J lost 8; bases outside the gene matches: 3. Germline V lookup: CDR1 SQVTM, CDR2 ANQGSEA. CDR3 length: 13 amino acids. CDR3: CSVAWTGDSPLHF. The CDR3 region has the DNA TGCAGCGTTGCATGGACAGGGGATTCACCCCTCCACTTT.

This clonotype appeared many times. The chain is built from TRBV14 and TRBJ1-2; maybe TRBD1 (6 bases). The germline CDR1 and CDR2 sequences are SGHDN and FVKESK. Trimming took off 4 bases at V and 2 bases at J, with 11 bases between the two ends. The CDR3 is 14 amino acids. CDR3 nucleotides: TGTGCCAGCAGCCCGGGCGGGGGCAACTATGGCTACACCTTC. It is translated as CASSPGGGNYGYTF.

This chain joins TRBV7-2 and TRBJ1-2; D uncertain. The V end was cut by 0 bases, the J end by 4 bases, with 12 bases between. This CDR3 spans 15 amino acids. In germline, CDR1 is SGHTA, CDR2 FQGNSA. CDR3 bases: TGTGCCAGCAGCTTAGCTTTTTCAGGCCTCTATGGCTACACCTTC. It translates to CASSLAFSGLYGYTF.

The sample holds many counts of this clonotype. The chain couples TRBV2 to TRBJ1-3; D is uncertain. Trimming left V 7 bases short and J 1 base short, with 11 bases between. There are 14 residues in the CDR3. The V gene's germline CDR1 is SNHLY and CDR2 FYNNEI. In DNA form, the CDR3 reads TGTGCCAGCACAGACTTATCTTCTGGAAACACCATATATTTT. Encoded protein: CASTDLSSGNTIYF.

This clonotype was observed at least ten times. V and J are TRBV7-2 and TRBJ1-4, with 7 bases aligning to TRBD1. The CDR3 is 15 amino acids. J lost 2 bases, V lost 5 bases, and 5 bases had no gene match. Germline V lookup: CDR1 SGHTA, CDR2 FQGNSA. CDR3 in DNA: TGTGCCAGCAGCCTCCAGGGGGGCACTAATGAAAAACTGTTTTTT. Residues: CASSLQGGTNEKLFF.

This clonotype was counted ten times or more. This sequence joins TRBV6-1 and TRBJ2-1; a weak D match, TRBD1 (6 bases). Germline V gene data show CDR1 as MNHNS and CDR2 as SASEGT. This CDR3 spans 15 amino acids. Between the trimmed V and J ends, which lost 3 bases and 1 base, there was a span of 10 bases. As DNA, the CDR3 is TGTGCCAGCAGTGACAGGGGTAATTCCTACAATGAGCAGTTCTTC. This codes for CASSDRGNSYNEQFF.

The sample holds a few counts of this clonotype. The V gene is TRBV7-9, the J gene TRBJ2-7; possible D gene TRBD1, 6 bases. The length of the CDR3 is 14 residues. Germline CDR1 is SEHNR and CDR2 is FQNEAQ (reference sequence). V dropped 5 bases and J dropped 4 bases, with 15 bases sitting between them. CDR3 sequence (DNA): TGTGCCAGCAGCCCCGTGACAGGATCTTACGAGCAGTACTTC. Its protein is CASSPVTGSYEQYF.

This clonotype came up many times. The chain couples TRBV27 to TRBJ1-2; the match to TRBD1 covers 7 bases. The CDR3 is 15 residues long. CDR1 MNHEY and CDR2 SMNVEV come from the germline V gene (reference sequence). The V and J ends lost 1 base and 6 bases, in that order; junction bases with no gene match: 8. The CDR3 nucleotides are TGTGCCAGCAGTTTATTCGGCAGGGGGTTGGATGGCTACACCTTC. Encoded protein: CASSLFGRGLDGYTF.

Only a few counts were recorded for this clonotype. The chain recombines TRBV20-1 with TRBJ1-1; D perhaps matches TRBD1 (5 bases). V gave up 5 bases and J gave up 1 base, with 11 bases separating them. From germline, CDR1 is DFQATT and CDR2 SNEGSKA (reference sequence). The CDR3 contains 13 residues. CDR3 DNA sequence: TGCAGTGCTGTGGGACGGACGAACACTGAAGCTTTCTTT. This translates into CSAVGRTNTEAFF.

This clonotype was observed a handful of times. This sequence joins TRBV6-5 and TRBJ2-7; tentatively, D is TRBD1 (5 bases). Germline V CDR1 and CDR2: MNHEY, SVGAGI. Trimming stripped 1 base from V and 0 bases from J, with 10 bases between. The length of the CDR3 is 15 residues. DNA for the CDR3: TGTGCCAGCAGTTACTACGCGACAGTCTCCTACGAGCAGTACTTC. Translating gives CASSYYATVSYEQYF.

The CDR3 DNA reads TGCGCCAGCAGCTTCCAGCGGAACTCCTACGAGCAGTACTTC. As protein: CASSFQRNSYEQYF. The chain combines TRBV5-1 with TRBJ2-7, with D perhaps TRBD2 (5 bases). The CDR3 has 14 amino acids. Germline V CDR1 and CDR2: SGHRS, YFSETQ. V was cut by 2 bases and J by 0 bases, with 9 bases left in between.

This clonotype was detected only a few times. This chain links TRBV7-9 with TRBJ2-2; 12 bases are a match to TRBD2. Germline CDR1 is SEHNR and CDR2 is FQNEAQ (reference sequence). The CDR3 has 17 residues. J gave up 5 bases and V 5 bases, and 9 bases lay outside the gene matches. The CDR3 bases are TGTGCCAGCAGCACGCGATTAGGGACTAGCGGGACCGGGGAGCTGTTTTTT. Residues: CASSTRLGTSGTGELFF. The whole variable domain, filled in from reference TRBV7-9 and TRBJ2-2, reads DTGVSQNPRHKITKRGQNVTFRCDPISEHNRLYWYRQTLGQGPEFLTYFQNEAQLEKSRLLSDRFSAERPKGSFSTLEIQRTEQGDSAMYLCASSTRLGTSGTGELFFGEGSRLTVL.

V and J are TRBV3-1 and TRBJ1-4; TRBD1 is a possible D gene (5 bases). Trimming took off 5 bases at V and 3 bases at J, with 10 bases between the two ends. The CDR3 loop spans 14 amino acids. The germline CDR1 and CDR2 sequences are LGHDT and YNNKEL (reference sequence). CDR3 in amino acids: CASSNRGPNEKLFF. As DNA, the CDR3 is TGTGCCAGCAGCAACCGGGGCCCTAATGAAAAACTGTTTTTT. Using reference TRBV3-1 and TRBJ1-4 for the parts outside the CDR3, the full variable domain is DTAVSQTPKYLVTQMGNDKSIKCEQNLGHDTMYWYKQDSKKFLKIMFSYNNKELIINETVPNRFSPKSPDKAHLNLHINSLELGDSAVYFCASSNRGPNEKLFFGSGTQLSVL.

This clonotype occurred a few times. The chain employs TRBV25-1 and TRBJ2-7; D not certain. Trimming cost V 1 base and J 7 bases, with 17 bases left between them. The CDR3 has 15 amino acids. Germline-derived CDR1 and CDR2 are MGHDK and SYGVNS. The CDR3 spells CASSELGTAGREQYF. The CDR3 DNA reads TGTGCCAGCAGTGAATTGGGCACCGCTGGAAGAGAGCAGTACTTC.

This clonotype has ten or more counts. CDR3 sequence: CASSFRTAAWAQYF. For the CDR3, the DNA is TGTGCCAGCAGTTTCCGGACAGCTGCTTGGGCCCAGTACTTC. The chain couples TRBV28 to TRBJ2-5; a weak D match, TRBD1 (6 bases). Germline V lookup: CDR1 MDHEN, CDR2 SYDVKM. Trimming shortened V by 3 bases and J by 9 bases, and 17 bases separated the two germline ends. This CDR3 has 14 amino acids.

There are a few counts of this clonotype. The chain has TRBV7-3 and TRBJ1-6; 7 bases line up with TRBD1. After removal of 0 bases from V and 6 bases from J, the junction contained 2 bases not matched to a gene. The CDR3 loop spans 15 amino acids. The germline V gene encodes CDR1 SGHTA and CDR2 FQGTGA. In DNA, the CDR3 is TGTGCCAGCAGCTTAACGACAGGGCCTAATTCACCCCTCCACTTT. Translating gives CASSLTTGPNSPLHF.

This clonotype was recorded a few times. The rearrangement links TRBV6-5 to TRBJ1-5; D ambiguous. CDR3 length: 15 amino acids. The germline V and J ends were trimmed by 0 bases and 2 bases, with 8 bases remaining between them. The germline V gene has CDR1 MNHEY and CDR2 SVGAGI. The DNA for the CDR3 is TGTGCCAGCAGTTACTCCCCCCAGGGCAATCAGCCCCAGCATTTT. It specifies CASSYSPQGNQPQHF.

This clonotype has ten or more counts. The genes are TRBV10-3 and TRBJ1-1; D uncertain. Trimming left V 0 bases short and J 1 base short, with 12 bases between. The CDR3 loop spans 16 amino acids. Looked up from germline, CDR1 is ENHRY and CDR2 is SYGVKD. CDR3 bases: TGTGCCATCAGTGAGTCCACGGGTCTTACGAACACTGAAGCTTTCTTT. Protein product: CAISESTGLTNTEAFF.

This clonotype was seen ten or more times. The CDR3 coding sequence is TGCAGTGCGTCGGGCGATTTGCTAAGCTCCTATAATTCACCCCTCCACTTT. As protein: CSASGDLLSSYNSPLHF. The V call is TRBV20-1, the J call TRBJ1-6; D gene ambiguous. V lost 6 bases and J lost 0, with 18 bases in between. This CDR3 has 17 residues. Germline V lookup: CDR1 DFQATT, CDR2 SNEGSKA (reference sequence).

A single count supports this clonotype. The V gene is TRBV19, the J gene TRBJ2-7; D is perhaps TRBD1 (6 bases). CDR3 length: 13 amino acids. The ends were cut back, 8 bases at V and 12 bases at J, with 23 bases in the middle. The germline gives CDR1 LNHDA, CDR2 SQIVND (reference sequence). CDR3 sequence reads: CASSGTPGRFRYF. The DNA for the CDR3 is TGTGCCAGTTCGGGGACACCCGGAAGGTTTAGGTACTTC.